This TCR beta chain was obtained from a study of shared clonotypes between healthy human individuals. Findings and caveats of the study: Naive subsets usually exceeded memory subsets in estimated richness. Clonotypes shared by all four sorted-subset donors had higher generation probabilities than non-shared clonotypes.

The CDR3 sequence is 16 residues long. Germline V CDR1 and CDR2: KGHSH, LQKENI. Deletions cut 3 bases from V and 0 bases from J, with 11 bases between. In regard to this clone: Antigen specificity is unknown.

Using immunoSEQ multiplex PCR, the repertoire was profiled, and TCRdb retains in-frame clones only, with some absent. The sample has 740,000 or so clones; around three quarters are singletons. This sequence was found in a woman aged 30 to 39 in good health. Sequenced material: memory CD4+ T cells sorted from blood. The sample's subset: CD45RA-negative fraction. This chain connects TRBV18 to TRBJ2-2, with a tentative D call TRBD1 (6 bases). In DNA, the CDR3 is TGTGCCAGCTCACCGGTAGCAGGGGCGAACACCGGGGAGCTGTTTTTT. As protein: CASSPVAGANTGELFF.